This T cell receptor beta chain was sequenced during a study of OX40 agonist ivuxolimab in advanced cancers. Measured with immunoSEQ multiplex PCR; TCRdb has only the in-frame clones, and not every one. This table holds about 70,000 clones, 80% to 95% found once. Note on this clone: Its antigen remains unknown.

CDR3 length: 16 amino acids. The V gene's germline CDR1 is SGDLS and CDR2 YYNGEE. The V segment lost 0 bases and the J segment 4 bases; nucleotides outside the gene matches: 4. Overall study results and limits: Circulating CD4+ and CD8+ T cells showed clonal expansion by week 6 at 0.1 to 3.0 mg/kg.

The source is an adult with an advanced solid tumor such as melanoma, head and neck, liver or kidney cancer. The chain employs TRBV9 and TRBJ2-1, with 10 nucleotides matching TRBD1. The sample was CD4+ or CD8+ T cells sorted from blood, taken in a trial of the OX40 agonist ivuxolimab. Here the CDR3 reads CASSVDGTGVYNEQFF. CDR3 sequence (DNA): TGTGCCAGCAGCGTAGACGGGACAGGGGTATACAATGAGCAGTTCTTC. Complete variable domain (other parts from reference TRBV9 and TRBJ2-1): DSGVTQTPKHLITATGQRVTLRCSPRSGDLSVYWYQQSLDQGLQFLIQYYNGEERAKGNILERFSAQQFPDLHSELNLSSLELGDSALYFCASSVDGTGVYNEQFFGPGTRLTVL.